A single sample is the source of the 8 T cell receptor beta chains below, sequenced in a study of Ad26.COV2.S vaccination and SARS-CoV-2 variants. Treatment given: roughly 18 received Ad26.COV2.S at low or high dose, single or two shots; five or six received placebo; per-sample allocation not given. Material that was analyzed had been drawn on day 63 after the first vaccine or placebo injection. Using immunoSEQ multiplex PCR, the repertoire was profiled, and TCRdb retains in-frame clones only, with some absent. The sample holds some 640,000 clones, around 92% seen once. The sample was peripheral blood, taken in a trial of Ad26.COV2.S vaccine versus placebo. These receptors were taken from a person aged 18 to 65 who received the Ad26.COV2.S COVID-19 vaccine or a placebo.

V usage is TRBV2 and J usage is TRBJ2-5; TRBD2 might be the D (6 bases). Trimming stripped 4 bases from V and 5 bases from J, with 23 bases between. The CDR3 runs 17 residues. The germline CDR1 and CDR2 sequences are SNHLY and FYNNEI. In nucleotides, the CDR3 is TGTGCCAGCAGTGGGAGCCCCTCGACTAGTAGCATGGAGACCCAGTACTTC. Translating gives CASSGSPSTSSMETQYF.

The chain carries TRBV6-2 or TRBV6-3 and TRBJ1-1; a weak D match, TRBD1 (6 bases). The CDR3 has 16 residues. Trimming pared 6 bases from V and 0 bases from J, leaving 17 bases between. In germline, CDR1 is MNHEY, CDR2 SVGEGT. CDR3 sequence: CASSPMRTALNTEAFF. The CDR3, as DNA: TGTGCCAGCAGCCCTATGAGGACAGCCCTGAACACTGAAGCTTTCTTT.

This chain links TRBV18 with TRBJ2-1, with TRBD1 matching 9 bases. Germline loops: CDR1 KGHSH, CDR2 LQKENI. V was clipped by 1 base and J by 5 bases; unmatched bases: 6. There are 16 residues in the CDR3. As DNA, the CDR3 is TGTGCCAGCTCACCACTCGACAGGGGGGAGCACAATGAGCAGTTCTTC. It specifies CASSPLDRGEHNEQFF.

This chain links TRBV29-1 with TRBJ2-2, with D perhaps TRBD2 (5 bases). This CDR3 region has 13 residues. Germline CDR1 is SQVTM and CDR2 is ANQGSEA. The germline V and J ends were trimmed by 3 bases and 1 base, with 6 bases remaining between them. The CDR3 here is CSVDAGNTGELFF. The CDR3 DNA is TGCAGCGTTGATGCGGGGAACACCGGGGAGCTGTTTTTT.

With respect to this clone: This CDR3 is also generated by other DNA sequences in the sample. V gene TRBV5-1 combines with J gene TRBJ2-7, with TRBD1 matching 9 bases. J was trimmed by 1 base and V by 0 bases; bases with no gene match: 5. This CDR3 has 16 residues. Per germline, CDR1 SGHRS and CDR2 YFSETQ. The CDR3 region is CASSLASGTGSYEQYF. CDR3 sequence (DNA): TGCGCCAGCAGCTTGGCATCGGGGACAGGGTCCTACGAGCAGTACTTC.

The chain couples TRBV7-2 to TRBJ2-7; possibly TRBD2 for D (5 bases). Trimming cost V 5 bases and J 4 bases, with 18 bases left between them. CDR3 length equals 15 residues. The germline CDR1 and CDR2 sequences are SGHTA and FQGNSA. DNA for the CDR3: TGTGCCAGCAGCGGGGAGCTACCTAAGGATTACGAGCAGTACTTC. Protein sequence: CASSGELPKDYEQYF.

The chain has TRBV25-1 and TRBJ1-1; D gene uncertain. V was shortened by 3 bases and J by 0 bases, with 5 bases between the two germline ends. The germline CDR1 and CDR2 sequences are MGHDK and SYGVNS. The CDR3 has 13 residues. CDR3 protein: CASSEFMNTEAFF. DNA for the CDR3: TGTGCCAGCAGTGAGTTCATGAACACTGAAGCTTTCTTT.

This rearrangement joins TRBV30 to TRBJ2-7; a possible D gene is TRBD1 (6 bases). Trimming removed 0 bases from V and 0 bases from J, with 9 bases in between. Germline-derived CDR1 and CDR2 are GTSNPN and SVGIG (reference sequence). CDR3 length equals 14 residues. The CDR3 nucleotides read TGTGCCTGGAGTGTACAGGGATCCTCCTACGAGCAGTACTTC. Translated: CAWSVQGSSYEQYF.